The present entry profiles one TCR beta chain with its context. Its antigen is still unknown. The study sequenced cultured CD4+ T cell DNA using the Oncomine TCR Beta short-read assay. TCRdb reprocessed the PCR reads with MiXCR, giving one entry per CDR3 protein. This sample has more than 12,000 distinct CDR3 sequences; about 48% occur once, and the top ten carry 9% to 15%. The source of the sample is a study of vaccination and CD4 T cells after COVID-19. General study results and limits: The great majority, 304 of 307 vaccine-specific clones, proved spike mono-reactive in convalescent patients.

The treatment is: approximately nine-day PBMC culture with coronavirus spike peptide pools or control peptides (ViraFEST assay). Half the medium was replaced with fresh IL-2 medium on days 3 and 7. This CDR3 comprises 14 residues. V lost 5 bases to trimming and J lost 10 bases, with 21 bases between them. Germline CDR1 and CDR2: SEHNR and FQNEAQ (reference sequence). The sequence was obtained from a human donor who had recovered from COVID-19. The specimen was CD4+ T cells from blood, cultured in vitro. The J gene is TRBJ2-7, the V gene TRBV7-9, with D tentatively TRBD1 or TRBD2 (7 bases each). CDR3 amino acids: CASSPRRGGGDQYF. The CDR3 bases are TGTGCCAGCAGCCCGAGGAGGGGAGGGGGCGATCAGTACTTC.